This T cell receptor (beta chain) was captured in a study of T cell responses to AZD1222 COVID-19 vaccine. The method was immunoSEQ multiplex PCR; TCRdb's version includes in-frame clones alone and lacks a portion of them. Found here are under 150,000 clones, roughly 88% of them singletons; the top ten hold under 20%. General study findings and limits: Mostly white British, mostly female donors; authors suggested clonal diversity may be underestimated. Unmutated variant regions are reportedly the target of nearly half of TCRs that are spike-specific.

This clone was found once. Its specificity is not known. The sequence was collected from an adult in good health. The sample consisted of peripheral blood, taken on day 0 of MenACWY control vaccination.

The CDR3 sequence: CATSDHRGRFADEQFF. For the CDR3, the DNA is TGTGCCACCAGTGATCACAGGGGGCGGTTCGCGGATGAGCAGTTCTTC. The gene calls are TRBV24-1 and TRBJ2-1, with TRBD1 identical over 9 bases. The CDR3 length is 16 residues. The germline CDR1 and CDR2 sequences are KGHDR and SFDVKD. The V gene end was trimmed by 3 bases and the J gene end by 8 bases; junction bases not matched to a gene: 10.